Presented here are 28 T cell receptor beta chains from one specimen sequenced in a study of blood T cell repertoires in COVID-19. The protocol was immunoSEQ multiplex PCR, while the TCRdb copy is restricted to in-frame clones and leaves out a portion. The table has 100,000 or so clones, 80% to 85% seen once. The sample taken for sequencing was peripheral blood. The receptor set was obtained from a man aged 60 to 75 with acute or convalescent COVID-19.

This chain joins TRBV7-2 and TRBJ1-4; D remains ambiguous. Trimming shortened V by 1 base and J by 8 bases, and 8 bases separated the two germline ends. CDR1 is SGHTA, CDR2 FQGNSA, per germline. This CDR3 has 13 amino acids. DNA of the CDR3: TGTGCCAGCAGCTTAGGTCGGTTAGAAAAACTGTTTTTT. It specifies CASSLGRLEKLFF.

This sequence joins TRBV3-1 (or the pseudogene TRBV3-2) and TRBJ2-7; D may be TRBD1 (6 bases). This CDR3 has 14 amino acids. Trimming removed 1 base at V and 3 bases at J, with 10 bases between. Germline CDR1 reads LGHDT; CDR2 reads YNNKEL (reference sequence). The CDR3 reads CASSQGQGFYEQYV. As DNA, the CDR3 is TGTGCCAGCAGCCAAGGTCAGGGGTTCTACGAGCAGTACGTC.

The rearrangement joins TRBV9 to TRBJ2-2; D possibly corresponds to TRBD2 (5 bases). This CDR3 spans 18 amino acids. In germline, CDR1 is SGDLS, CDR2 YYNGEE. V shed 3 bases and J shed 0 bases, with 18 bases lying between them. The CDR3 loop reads CASSGQGGGRANTGELFF. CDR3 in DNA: TGTGCCAGCAGCGGGCAAGGCGGCGGGCGAGCGAACACCGGGGAGCTGTTTTTT. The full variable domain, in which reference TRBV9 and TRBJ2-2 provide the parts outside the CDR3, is DSGVTQTPKHLITATGQRVTLRCSPRSGDLSVYWYQQSLDQGLQFLIQYYNGEERAKGNILERFSAQQFPDLHSELNLSSLELGDSALYFCASSGQGGGRANTGELFFGEGSRLTVL.

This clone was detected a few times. The CDR3: CASSVLAGGGNIEQFF. The DNA of the CDR3 is TGTGCCAGCAGCGTCCTAGCGGGAGGAGGGAATATTGAGCAGTTCTTC. The chain carries TRBV11-3 and TRBJ2-1; 11 bases fit TRBD2. The CDR3 is made up of 16 amino acids. Per the germline V gene, CDR1 is SGHNT and CDR2 is YENEEA. V gave up 5 bases and J gave up 9 bases; unmatched junction bases: 12.

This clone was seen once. The CDR3 reads CASSLVSSGRAGAEQFF. For the CDR3, the DNA is TGCGCCAGCAGCTTGGTATCTAGCGGGAGGGCCGGCGCTGAGCAGTTCTTC. This sequence joins TRBV5-1 and TRBJ2-1; 12 nucleotides line up with TRBD2. J lost 9 bases, V lost 0 bases, and 10 bases had no gene match. This CDR3 contains 17 residues. Germline assignment: CDR1 SGHRS and CDR2 YFSETQ.

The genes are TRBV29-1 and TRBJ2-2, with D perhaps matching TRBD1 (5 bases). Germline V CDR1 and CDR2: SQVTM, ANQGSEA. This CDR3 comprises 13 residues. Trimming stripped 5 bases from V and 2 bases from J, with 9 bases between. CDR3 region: CSVRQPNTGELFF. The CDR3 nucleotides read TGCAGCGTTCGACAGCCCAACACCGGGGAGCTGTTTTTT.

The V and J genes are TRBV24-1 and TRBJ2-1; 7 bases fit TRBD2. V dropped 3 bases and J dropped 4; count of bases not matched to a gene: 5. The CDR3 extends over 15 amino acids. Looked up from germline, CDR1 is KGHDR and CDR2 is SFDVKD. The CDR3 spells CATSDPGAGYNEQFF. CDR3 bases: TGTGCCACCAGTGATCCTGGAGCGGGGTACAATGAGCAGTTCTTC.

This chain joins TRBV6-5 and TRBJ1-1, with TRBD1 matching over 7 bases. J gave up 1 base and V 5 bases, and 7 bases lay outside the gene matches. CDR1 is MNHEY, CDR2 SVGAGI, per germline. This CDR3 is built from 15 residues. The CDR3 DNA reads TGTGCCAGCAGTCCAGGACAGGTCCCGAACACTGAAGCTTTCTTT. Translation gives CASSPGQVPNTEAFF.

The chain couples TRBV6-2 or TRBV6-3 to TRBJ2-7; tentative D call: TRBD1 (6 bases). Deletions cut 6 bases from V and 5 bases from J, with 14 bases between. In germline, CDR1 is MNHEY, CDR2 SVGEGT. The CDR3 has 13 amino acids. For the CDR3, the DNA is TGTGCCAGCAGCCTTAACAGGGCCCACGAGCAGTACGTC. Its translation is CASSLNRAHEQYV.

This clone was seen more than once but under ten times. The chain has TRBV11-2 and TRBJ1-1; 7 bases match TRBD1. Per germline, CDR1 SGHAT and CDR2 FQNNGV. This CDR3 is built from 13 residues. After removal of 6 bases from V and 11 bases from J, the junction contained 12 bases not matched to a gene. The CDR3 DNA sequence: TGTGCCAGCAGTGTCGGGGGACAGTTGGGGGCTTTCTTT. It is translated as CASSVGGQLGAFF.

For the CDR3, the DNA is TGTGCCAGTAGTTTGTGGGACAACGGGGAGCTGTTTTTT. Amino acid sequence: CASSLWDNGELFF. The V gene is TRBV19, the J gene TRBJ2-2, with D possibly TRBD1 on 6 matching bases. The CDR3 has 13 residues. Germline V gene lookup returns CDR1 LNHDA and CDR2 SQIVND (reference sequence). The V end lost 5 bases, the J end lost 7 bases, and 11 bases lay between the germline ends.

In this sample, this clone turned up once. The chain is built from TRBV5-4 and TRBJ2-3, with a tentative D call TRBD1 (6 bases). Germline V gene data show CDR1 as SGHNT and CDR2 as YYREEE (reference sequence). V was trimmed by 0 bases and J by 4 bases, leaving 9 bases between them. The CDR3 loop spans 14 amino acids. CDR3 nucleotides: TGTGCCAGCAGCTTGGATCCAGGGGCAGATACGCAGTATTTT. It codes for CASSLDPGADTQYF.

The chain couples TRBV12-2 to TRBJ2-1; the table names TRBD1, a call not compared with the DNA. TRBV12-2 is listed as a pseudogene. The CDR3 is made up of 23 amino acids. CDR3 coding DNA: TGTGCAAGTCGCTTAGAGCAGTCCCTGGGGCTCCACCGCCCCCGACATTTCTACAATGAGCAGTTCTTC. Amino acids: CASRLEQSLGLHRPRHFYNEQFF.

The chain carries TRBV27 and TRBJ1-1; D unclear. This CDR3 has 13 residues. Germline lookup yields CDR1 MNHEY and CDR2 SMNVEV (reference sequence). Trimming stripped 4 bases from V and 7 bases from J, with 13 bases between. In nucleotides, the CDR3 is TGTGCCAGCAGTTCCCCCCCCCTATTTGAAGCTTTCTTT. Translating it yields CASSSPPLFEAFF.

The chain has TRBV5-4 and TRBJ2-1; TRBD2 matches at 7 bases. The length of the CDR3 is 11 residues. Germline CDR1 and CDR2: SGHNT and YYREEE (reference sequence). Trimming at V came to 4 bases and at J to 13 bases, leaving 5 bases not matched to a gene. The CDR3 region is CASSRGGPQFF. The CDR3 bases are TGTGCCAGCAGCCGCGGGGGTCCACAGTTCTTC.

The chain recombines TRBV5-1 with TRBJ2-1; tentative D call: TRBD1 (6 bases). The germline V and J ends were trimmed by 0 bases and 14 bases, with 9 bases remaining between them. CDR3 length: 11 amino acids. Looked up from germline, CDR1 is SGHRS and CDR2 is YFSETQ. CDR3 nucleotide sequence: TGCGCCAGCAGCTTGGACAGGGCGGAGTTCTTC. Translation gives CASSLDRAEFF.

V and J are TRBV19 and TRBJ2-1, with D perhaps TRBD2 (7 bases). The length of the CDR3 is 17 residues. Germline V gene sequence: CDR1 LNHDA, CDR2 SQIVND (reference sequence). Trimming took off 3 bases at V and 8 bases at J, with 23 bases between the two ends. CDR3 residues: CASSMRGGGGRTDEQFF. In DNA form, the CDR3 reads TGTGCCAGTAGTATGAGGGGGGGCGGAGGTCGCACGGATGAGCAGTTCTTC.

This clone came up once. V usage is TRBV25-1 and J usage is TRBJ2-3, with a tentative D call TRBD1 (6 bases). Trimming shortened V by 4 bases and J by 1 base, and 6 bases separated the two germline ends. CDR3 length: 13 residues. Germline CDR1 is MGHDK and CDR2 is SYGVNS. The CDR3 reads CASSGTGTDTQYF. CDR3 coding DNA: TGTGCCAGCAGTGGGACAGGCACAGATACGCAGTATTTT. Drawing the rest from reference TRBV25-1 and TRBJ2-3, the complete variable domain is EADIYQTPRYLVIGTGKKITLECSQTMGHDKMYWYQQDPGMELHLIHYSYGVNSTEKGDLSSESTVSRIRTEHFPLTLESARPSHTSQYLCASSGTGTDTQYFGPGTRLTVL.

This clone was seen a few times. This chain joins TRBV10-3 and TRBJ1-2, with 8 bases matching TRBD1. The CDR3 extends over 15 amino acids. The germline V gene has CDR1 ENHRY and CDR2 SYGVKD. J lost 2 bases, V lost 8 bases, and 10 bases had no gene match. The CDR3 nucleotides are TGTGCCATCGGAGCCCCAGGGGGCTTAAACTATGGCTACACCTTC. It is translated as CAIGAPGGLNYGYTF.

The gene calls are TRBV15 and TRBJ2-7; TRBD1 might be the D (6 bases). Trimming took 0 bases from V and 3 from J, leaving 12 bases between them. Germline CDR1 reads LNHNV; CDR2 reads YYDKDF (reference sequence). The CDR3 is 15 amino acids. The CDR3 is CATSRDRGEIYEQYV. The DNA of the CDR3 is TGTGCCACCAGCAGAGACAGGGGAGAGATCTACGAGCAGTACGTC.

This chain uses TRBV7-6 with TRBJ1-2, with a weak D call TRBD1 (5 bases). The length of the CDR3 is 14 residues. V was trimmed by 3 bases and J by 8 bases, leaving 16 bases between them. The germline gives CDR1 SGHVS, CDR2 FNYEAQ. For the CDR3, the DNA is TGTGCCAGCAGCTTGCTGGGGGGTGGGGAAGGCTACACCTTC. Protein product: CASSLLGGGEGYTF.

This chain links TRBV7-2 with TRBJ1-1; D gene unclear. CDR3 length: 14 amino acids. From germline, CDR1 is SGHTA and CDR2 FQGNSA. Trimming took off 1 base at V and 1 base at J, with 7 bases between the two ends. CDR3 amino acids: CASSLGRGNTEAFF. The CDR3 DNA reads TGTGCCAGCAGCTTAGGGCGGGGGAACACTGAAGCTTTCTTT.

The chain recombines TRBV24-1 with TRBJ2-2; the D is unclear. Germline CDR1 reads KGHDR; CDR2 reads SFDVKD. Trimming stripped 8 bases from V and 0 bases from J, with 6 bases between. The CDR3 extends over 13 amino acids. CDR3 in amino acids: CATTQSNTGELFF. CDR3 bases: TGTGCCACCACACAATCGAACACCGGGGAGCTGTTTTTT.

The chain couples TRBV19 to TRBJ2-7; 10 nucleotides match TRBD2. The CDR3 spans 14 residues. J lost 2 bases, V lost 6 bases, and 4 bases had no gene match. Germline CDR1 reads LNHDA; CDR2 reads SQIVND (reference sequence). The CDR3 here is CASRASGGPYEQYF. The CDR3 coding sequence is TGTGCCAGTAGGGCTAGCGGGGGCCCCTACGAGCAGTACTTC.

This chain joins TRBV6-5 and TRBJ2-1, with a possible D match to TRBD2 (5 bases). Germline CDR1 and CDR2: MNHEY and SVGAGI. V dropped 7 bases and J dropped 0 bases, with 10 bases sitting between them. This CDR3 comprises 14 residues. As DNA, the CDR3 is TGTGCCAGCAAGACTACCATCTCCTACAATGAGCAGTTCTTC. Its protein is CASKTTISYNEQFF.

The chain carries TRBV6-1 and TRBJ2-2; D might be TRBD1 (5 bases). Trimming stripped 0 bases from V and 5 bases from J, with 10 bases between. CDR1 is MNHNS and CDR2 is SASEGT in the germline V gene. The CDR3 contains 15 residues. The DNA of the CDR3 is TGTGCCAGCAGTGAAGCCAGGGTTGGGACCGGGGAGCTGTTTTTT. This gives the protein CASSEARVGTGELFF.

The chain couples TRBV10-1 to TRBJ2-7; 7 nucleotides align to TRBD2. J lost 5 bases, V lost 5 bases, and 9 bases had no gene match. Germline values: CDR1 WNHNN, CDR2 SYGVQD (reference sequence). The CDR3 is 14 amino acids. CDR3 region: CASSTGDYSHEQYF. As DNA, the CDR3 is TGCGCCAGCAGTACTGGGGACTACAGCCACGAGCAGTACTTC.

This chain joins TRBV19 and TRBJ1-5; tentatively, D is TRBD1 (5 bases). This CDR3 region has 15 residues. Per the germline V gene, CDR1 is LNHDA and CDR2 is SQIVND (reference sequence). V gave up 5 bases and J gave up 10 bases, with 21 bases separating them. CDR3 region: CASSPPAGPLIPQHF. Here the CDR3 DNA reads TGTGCCAGTAGTCCCCCCGCAGGGCCCTTGATTCCCCAGCATTTT. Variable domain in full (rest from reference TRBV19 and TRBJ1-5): DGGITQSPKYLFRKEGQNVTLSCEQNLNHDAMYWYRQDPGQGLRLIYYSQIVNDFQKGDIAEGYSVSREKKESFPLTVTSAQKNPTAFYLCASSPPAGPLIPQHFGDGTRLSIL.